This TCR beta chain comes out of a study of T cell repertoires in cytomegalovirus infection. For the study at large: Through public TCR beta signatures, both CMV infection and matching HLA type were indicated.

This CDR3 contains 13 residues. The germline V gene encodes CDR1 SGHRS and CDR2 YFSETQ. V was trimmed by 4 bases and J by 7 bases, leaving 14 bases between them. One entry per CDR3 protein results from TCRdb running MiXCR on the reads. This table holds over 150,000 distinct CDR3 sequences, approximately 15% found once. On this clonotype: Its antigen is unidentified.

Findings of the study overall: HLA-C-restricted CMV-specific TCR beta clonotypes prevailed in the ex vivo response.

The sequence was obtained from a human donor in good health (CMV status not recorded). Some clones in this sample may be carry-over from other donors' samples. The sequencing sample was made of PBMCs. This chain joins TRBV5-1 and TRBJ2-5; D possibly uses TRBD1 or TRBD2 (6 bases each). The CDR3 sequence: CASSAHRDWTQYF. DNA for the CDR3: TGCGCCAGCAGCGCCCACAGGGACTGGACCCAGTACTTC.